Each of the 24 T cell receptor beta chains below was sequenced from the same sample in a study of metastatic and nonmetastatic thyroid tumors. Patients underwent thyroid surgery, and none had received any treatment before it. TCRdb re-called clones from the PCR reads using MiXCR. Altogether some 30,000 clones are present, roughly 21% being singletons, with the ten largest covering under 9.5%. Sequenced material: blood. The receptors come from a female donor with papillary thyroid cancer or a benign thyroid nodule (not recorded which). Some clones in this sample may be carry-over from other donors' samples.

CDR3 region: CATALYNEQFF. As DNA, the CDR3 is TGTGCCACCGCCCTGTACAATGAGCAGTTCTTC. V gene TRBV15 combines with J gene TRBJ2-1, with D uncertain. The CDR3 has 11 amino acids. The V and J ends lost 8 bases and 4 bases respectively, with 6 bases between them. Germline CDR1 and CDR2: LNHNV and YYDKDF (reference sequence). The entire variable domain, with the rest obtained from reference TRBV15 and TRBJ2-1, is as follows: DAMVIQNPRYQVTQFGKPVTLSCSQTLNHNVMYWYQQKSSQAPKLLFHYYDKDFNNEADTPDNFQSRRPNTSFCFLDIRSPGLGDTAMYLCATALYNEQFFGPGTRLTVL.

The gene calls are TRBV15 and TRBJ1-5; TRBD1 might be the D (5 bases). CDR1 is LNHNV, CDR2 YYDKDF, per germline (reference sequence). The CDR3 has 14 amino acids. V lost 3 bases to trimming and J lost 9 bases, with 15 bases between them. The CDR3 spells CATSRGLEYPPQHF. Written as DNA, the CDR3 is TGTGCCACCAGCAGGGGACTGGAATATCCGCCCCAGCATTTT.

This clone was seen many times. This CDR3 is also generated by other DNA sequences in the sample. CDR3 DNA sequence: TGTGCCAGCAGCTTCGGGACACCCGGGGGGAATGAGCAGTTCTTC. Its translation is CASSFGTPGGNEQFF. The V and J genes are TRBV5-4 and TRBJ2-1; perhaps TRBD2 as D (7 bases). This CDR3 region has 15 residues. Germline V lookup: CDR1 SGHNT, CDR2 YYREEE (reference sequence). With 2 bases removed from V and 7 bases from J, the gap between germline ends came to 16 bases. Combining the CDR3 with reference TRBV5-4 and TRBJ2-1 gives the whole variable domain ETGVTQSPTHLIKTRGQQVTLRCSSQSGHNTVSWYQQALGQGPQFIFQYYREEENGRGNFPPRFSGLQFPNYSSELNVNALELDDSALYLCASSFGTPGGNEQFFGPGTRLTVL.

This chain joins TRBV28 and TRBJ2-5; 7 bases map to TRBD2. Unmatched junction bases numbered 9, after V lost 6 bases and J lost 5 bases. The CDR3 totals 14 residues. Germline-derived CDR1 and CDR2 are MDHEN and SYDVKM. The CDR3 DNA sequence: TGTGCCAGCAGCCGACCGACTAGCAGCGAGACCCAGTACTTC. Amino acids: CASSRPTSSETQYF.

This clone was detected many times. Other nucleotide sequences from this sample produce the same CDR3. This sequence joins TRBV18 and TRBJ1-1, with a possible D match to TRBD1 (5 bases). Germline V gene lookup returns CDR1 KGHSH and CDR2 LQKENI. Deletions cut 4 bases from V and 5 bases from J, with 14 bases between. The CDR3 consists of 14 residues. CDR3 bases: TGTGCCAGCTCACGTCGGGGGGGAGAGACTGAAGCTTTCTTT. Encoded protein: CASSRRGGETEAFF.

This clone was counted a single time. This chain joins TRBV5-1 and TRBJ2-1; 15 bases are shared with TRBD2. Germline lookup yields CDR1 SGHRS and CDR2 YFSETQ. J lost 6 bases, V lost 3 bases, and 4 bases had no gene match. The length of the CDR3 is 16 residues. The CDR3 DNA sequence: TGCGCCAGCAGCTCCCTGGGACTAGCGGGAGGCAATGAGCAGTTCTTC. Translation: CASSSLGLAGGNEQFF.

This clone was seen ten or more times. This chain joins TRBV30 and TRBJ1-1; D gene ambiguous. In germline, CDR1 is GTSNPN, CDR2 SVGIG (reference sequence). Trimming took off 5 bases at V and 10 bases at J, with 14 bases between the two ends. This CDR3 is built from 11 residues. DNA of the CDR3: TGTGCCTGGCTACTTACGAGAGGAGCTTTCTTT. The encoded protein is CAWLLTRGAFF.

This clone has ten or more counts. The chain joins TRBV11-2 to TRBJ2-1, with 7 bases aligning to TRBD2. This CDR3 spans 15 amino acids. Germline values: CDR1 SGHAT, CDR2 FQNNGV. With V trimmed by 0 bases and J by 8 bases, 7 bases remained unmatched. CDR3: CASSLDPATSYEQFF. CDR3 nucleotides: TGTGCCAGCAGCTTAGATCCTGCGACTAGCTATGAGCAGTTCTTC.

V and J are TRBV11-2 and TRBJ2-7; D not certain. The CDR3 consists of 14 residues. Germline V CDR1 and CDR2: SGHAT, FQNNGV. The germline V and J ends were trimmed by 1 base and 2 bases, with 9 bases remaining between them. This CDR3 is CASSLGSGPYEQYF. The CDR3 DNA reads TGTGCCAGCAGCTTAGGTTCGGGTCCCTACGAGCAGTACTTC.

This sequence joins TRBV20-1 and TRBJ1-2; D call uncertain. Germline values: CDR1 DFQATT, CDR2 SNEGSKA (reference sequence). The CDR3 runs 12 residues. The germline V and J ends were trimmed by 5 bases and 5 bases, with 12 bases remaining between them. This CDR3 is CSAFPGMYGYTF. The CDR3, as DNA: TGCAGTGCTTTCCCGGGGATGTATGGCTACACCTTC.

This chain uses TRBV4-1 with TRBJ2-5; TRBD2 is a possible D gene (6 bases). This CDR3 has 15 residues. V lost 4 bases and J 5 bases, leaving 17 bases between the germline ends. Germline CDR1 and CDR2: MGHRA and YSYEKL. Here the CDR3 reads CASSPLGLLRETQYF. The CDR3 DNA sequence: TGCGCCAGCAGCCCCCTGGGACTGCTCAGGGAGACCCAGTACTTC.

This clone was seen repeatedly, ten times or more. CDR3 DNA: TGCGCCAGCAGCTTCGGACGCAACCAAGAGACCCAGTACTTC. Residues: CASSFGRNQETQYF. The rearrangement links TRBV5-1 to TRBJ2-5; D remains unclear. Germline-derived CDR1 and CDR2 are SGHRS and YFSETQ. The CDR3 has 14 residues. V lost 2 bases and J 0 bases, leaving 8 bases between the germline ends.

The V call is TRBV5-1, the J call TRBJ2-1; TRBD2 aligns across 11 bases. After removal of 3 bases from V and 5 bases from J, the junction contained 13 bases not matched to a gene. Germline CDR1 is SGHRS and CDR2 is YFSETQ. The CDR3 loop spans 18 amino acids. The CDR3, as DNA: TGCGCCAGCAGCTGGCCGGGACTAGCGGCCCAAGGGGACAATGAGCAGTTCTTC. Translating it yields CASSWPGLAAQGDNEQFF.

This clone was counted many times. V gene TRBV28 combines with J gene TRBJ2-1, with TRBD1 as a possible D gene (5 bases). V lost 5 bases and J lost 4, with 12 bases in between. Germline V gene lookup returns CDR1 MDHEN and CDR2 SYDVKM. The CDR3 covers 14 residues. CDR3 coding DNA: TGTGCCAGCAGTCCTCAGGGTTTTTACAATGAGCAGTTCTTC. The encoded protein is CASSPQGFYNEQFF. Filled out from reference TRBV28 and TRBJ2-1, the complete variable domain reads DVKVTQSSRYLVKRTGEKVFLECVQDMDHENMFWYRQDPGLGLRLIYFSYDVKMKEKGDIPEGYSVSREKKERFSLILESASTNQTSMYLCASSPQGFYNEQFFGPGTRLTVL.

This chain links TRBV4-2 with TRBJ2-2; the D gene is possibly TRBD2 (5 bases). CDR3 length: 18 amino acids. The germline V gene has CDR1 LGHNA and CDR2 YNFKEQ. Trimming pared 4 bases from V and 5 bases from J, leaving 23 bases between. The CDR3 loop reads CASSPERLGASLTGELFF. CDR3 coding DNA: TGTGCCAGCAGCCCAGAGCGGTTAGGCGCCTCTTTAACCGGGGAGCTGTTTTTT.

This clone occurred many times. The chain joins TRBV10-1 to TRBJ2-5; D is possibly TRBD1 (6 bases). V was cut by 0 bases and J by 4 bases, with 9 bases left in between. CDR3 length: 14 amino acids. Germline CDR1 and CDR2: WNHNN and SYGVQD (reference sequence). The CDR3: CASSESRGRETQYF. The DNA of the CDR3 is TGCGCCAGCAGTGAGTCCAGGGGAAGAGAGACCCAGTACTTC.

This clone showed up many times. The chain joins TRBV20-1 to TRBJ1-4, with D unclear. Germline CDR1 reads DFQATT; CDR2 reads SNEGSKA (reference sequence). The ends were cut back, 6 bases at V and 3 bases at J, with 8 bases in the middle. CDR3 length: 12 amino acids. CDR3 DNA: TGCAGTGCGCAACGGCCTAATGAAAAACTGTTTTTT. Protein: CSAQRPNEKLFF.

CDR3 in amino acids: CAWSVGYNYGYTF. In DNA, the CDR3 is TGTGCCTGGAGTGTAGGCTACAACTATGGCTACACCTTC. This sequence joins TRBV30 and TRBJ1-2; no reliable D call. CDR3 length: 13 amino acids. Trimming left V 0 bases short and J 2 bases short, with 7 bases between. Germline V lookup: CDR1 GTSNPN, CDR2 SVGIG (reference sequence).

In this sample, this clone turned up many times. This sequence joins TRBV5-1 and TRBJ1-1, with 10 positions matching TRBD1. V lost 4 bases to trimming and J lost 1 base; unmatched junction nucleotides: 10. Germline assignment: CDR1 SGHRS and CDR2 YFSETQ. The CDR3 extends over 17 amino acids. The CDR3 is CASSGPGQGTSNTEAFF. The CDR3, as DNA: TGCGCCAGCAGCGGACCGGGACAGGGGACCTCGAACACTGAAGCTTTCTTT.

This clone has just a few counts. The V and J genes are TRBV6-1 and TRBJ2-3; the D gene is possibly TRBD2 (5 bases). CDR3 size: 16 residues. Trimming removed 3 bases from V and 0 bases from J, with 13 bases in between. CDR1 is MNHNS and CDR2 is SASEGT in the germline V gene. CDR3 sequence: CASSEWAGGSTDTQYF. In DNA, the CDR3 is TGTGCCAGCAGTGAGTGGGCGGGCGGTAGCACAGATACGCAGTATTTT.

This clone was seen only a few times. The CDR3 protein is CATGLAGAETQYF. The DNA for the CDR3 is TGTGCCACGGGACTAGCGGGAGCAGAGACCCAGTACTTC. The chain uses TRBV5-4 and TRBJ2-5; 14 nucleotides line up with TRBD2. J gave up 4 bases and V 9 bases, and 2 bases lay outside the gene matches. CDR3 size: 13 residues. Looked up from germline, CDR1 is SGHNT and CDR2 is YYREEE (reference sequence).

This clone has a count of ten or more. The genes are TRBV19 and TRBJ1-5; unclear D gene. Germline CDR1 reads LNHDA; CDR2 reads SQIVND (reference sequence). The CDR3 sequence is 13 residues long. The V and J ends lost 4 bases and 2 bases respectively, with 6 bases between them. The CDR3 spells CASSNGGNQPQHF. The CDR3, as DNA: TGTGCCAGTAGTAACGGAGGCAATCAGCCCCAGCATTTT.

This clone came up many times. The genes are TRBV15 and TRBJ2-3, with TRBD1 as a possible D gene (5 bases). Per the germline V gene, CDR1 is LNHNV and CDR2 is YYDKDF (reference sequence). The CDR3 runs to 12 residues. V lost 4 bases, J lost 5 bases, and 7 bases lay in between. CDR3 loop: CATSTDRDTQYF. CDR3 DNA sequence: TGTGCCACCAGCACTGACAGAGATACGCAGTATTTT.

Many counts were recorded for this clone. The CDR3 sequence is CASSPGQQNTEAFF. The CDR3, as DNA: TGTGCCAGCAGCCCGGGACAGCAGAACACTGAAGCTTTCTTT. The chain uses TRBV5-4 and TRBJ1-1, with 7 positions matching TRBD1. The CDR3 has 14 amino acids. Trimming removed 4 bases from V and 1 base from J; junction bases left unmatched: 4. Germline-derived CDR1 and CDR2 are SGHNT and YYREEE (reference sequence).